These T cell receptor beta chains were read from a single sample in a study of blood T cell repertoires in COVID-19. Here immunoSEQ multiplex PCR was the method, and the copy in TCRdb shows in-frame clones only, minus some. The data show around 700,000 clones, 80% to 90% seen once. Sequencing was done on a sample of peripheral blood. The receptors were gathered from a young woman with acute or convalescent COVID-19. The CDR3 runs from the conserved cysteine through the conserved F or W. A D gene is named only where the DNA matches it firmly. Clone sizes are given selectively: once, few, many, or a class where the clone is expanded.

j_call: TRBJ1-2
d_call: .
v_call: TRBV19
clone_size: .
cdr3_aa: CASSGREVDGYTF
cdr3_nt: TGTGCCAGCAGTGGTCGGGAGGTGGATGGCTACACCTTC

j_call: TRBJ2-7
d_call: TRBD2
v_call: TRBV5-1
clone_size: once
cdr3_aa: CASSYSGGAFRYEQYF
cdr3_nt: TGCGCCAGCAGCTATAGCGGGGGGGCATTTAGGTACGAGCAGTACTTC

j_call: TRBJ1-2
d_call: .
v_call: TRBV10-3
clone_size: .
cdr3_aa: CAITHRSGGYTF
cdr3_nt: TGTGCCATCACTCACAGGTCTGGGGGCTACACCTTC

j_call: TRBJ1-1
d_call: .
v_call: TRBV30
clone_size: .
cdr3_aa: CAWSGQQNTEAFF
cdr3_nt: TGTGCCTGGAGCGGACAACAAAACACTGAAGCTTTCTTT

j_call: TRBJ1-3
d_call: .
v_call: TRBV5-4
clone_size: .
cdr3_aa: CASSLTGSGNTIYF
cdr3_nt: TGTGCCAGCAGCTTGACAGGGTCTGGAAACACCATATATTTT

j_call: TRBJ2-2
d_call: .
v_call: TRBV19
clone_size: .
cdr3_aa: CASSSQAGTGELFF
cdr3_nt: TGTGCCAGTAGCTCTCAGGCCGGCACCGGGGAGCTGTTTTTT

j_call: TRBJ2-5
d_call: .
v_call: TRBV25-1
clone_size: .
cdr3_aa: CASSDGEETQYF
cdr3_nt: TGTGCCAGCAGTGACGGAGAAGAGACCCAGTACTTC

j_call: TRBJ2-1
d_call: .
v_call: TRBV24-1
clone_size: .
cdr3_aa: CATSDFSGSYNEQFF
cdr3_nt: TGTGCCACCAGTGATTTCTCGGGCTCCTACAATGAGCAGTTCTTC

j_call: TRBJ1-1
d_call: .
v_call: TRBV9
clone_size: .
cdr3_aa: CASSVGGRNTEAFF
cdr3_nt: TGTGCCAGCAGCGTAGGAGGCCGGAACACTGAAGCTTTCTTT

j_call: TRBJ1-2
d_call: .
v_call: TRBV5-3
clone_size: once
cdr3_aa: CARSLETGYESYGYTF
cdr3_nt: TGTGCCAGAAGCTTGGAAACAGGGTACGAAAGCTATGGCTACACCTTC

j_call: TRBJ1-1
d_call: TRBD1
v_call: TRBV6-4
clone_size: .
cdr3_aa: CASSETGEGGTEAFF
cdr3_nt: TGTGCCAGCAGTGAGACAGGGGAAGGGGGCACTGAAGCTTTCTTT

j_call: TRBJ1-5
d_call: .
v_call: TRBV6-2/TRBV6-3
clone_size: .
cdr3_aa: CASSSWGRGQPQHF
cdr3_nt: TGTGCCAGCAGTTCTTGGGGGCGCGGTCAGCCCCAGCATTTT

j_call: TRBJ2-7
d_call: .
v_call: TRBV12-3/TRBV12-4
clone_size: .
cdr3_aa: CASSAALFPEQYF
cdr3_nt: TGTGCCAGCAGCGCCGCACTTTTTCCCGAGCAGTACTTC

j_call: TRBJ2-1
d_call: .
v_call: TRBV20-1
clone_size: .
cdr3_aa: CSASWGQEYNEQFF
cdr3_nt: TGCAGTGCTAGTTGGGGGCAAGAATACAATGAGCAGTTCTTC

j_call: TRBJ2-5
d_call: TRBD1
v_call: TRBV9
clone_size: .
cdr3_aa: CASSSRDRRQETQYF
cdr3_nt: TGTGCCAGCAGCTCCCGGGACAGGAGACAAGAGACCCAGTACTTC

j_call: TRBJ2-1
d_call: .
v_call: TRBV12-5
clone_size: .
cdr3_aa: CASGSRTISNEQFF
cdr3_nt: TGTGCTAGTGGCTCGAGGACTATTTCCAATGAGCAGTTCTTC

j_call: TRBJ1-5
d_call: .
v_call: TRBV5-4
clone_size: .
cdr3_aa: CASSPRPGHFEPQHF
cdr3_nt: TGTGCCAGCAGCCCCAGACCAGGCCATTTTGAGCCCCAGCATTTT

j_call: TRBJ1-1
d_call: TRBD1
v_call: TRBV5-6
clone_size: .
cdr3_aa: CASSSGTGKAFF
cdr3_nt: TGTGCCAGCAGTTCCGGGACAGGGAAAGCTTTCTTT

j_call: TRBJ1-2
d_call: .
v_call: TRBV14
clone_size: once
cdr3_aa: CASSPTGFRGYTF
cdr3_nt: TGTGCCAGCAGCCCCACAGGGTTTCGTGGCTACACCTTC

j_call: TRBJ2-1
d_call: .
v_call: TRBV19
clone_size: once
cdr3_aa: CASSRWTGDNEQFF
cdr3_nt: TGTGCCAGTTCACGGTGGACGGGAGACAATGAGCAGTTCTTC